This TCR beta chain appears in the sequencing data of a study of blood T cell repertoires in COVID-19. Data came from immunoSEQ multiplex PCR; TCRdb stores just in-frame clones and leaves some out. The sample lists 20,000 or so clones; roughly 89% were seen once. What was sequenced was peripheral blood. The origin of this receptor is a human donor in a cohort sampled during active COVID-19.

Written as DNA, the CDR3 is TGCGCCAGCAGCCTCGAACTAGCCCAAAGGGGACCTAGGGATACGCAGTATTTT. It encodes CASSLELAQRGPRDTQYF. The genes are TRBV4-1 and TRBJ2-3, with a weak D call TRBD2 (6 bases). CDR1 and CDR2 (germline): MGHRA, YSYEKL. Trimming shortened V by 4 bases and J by 6 bases, and 26 bases separated the two germline ends. The length of the CDR3 is 18 residues.